The rows below give T cell receptor beta chains drawn from one sample of a study of T cells in Graves' hyperthyroidism and ophthalmopathy. TCRdb used MiXCR to reprocess the multiplex PCR reads, holding one entry per CDR3 protein. In the table there are approximately 710,000 distinct CDR3 sequences, around 16% of which are singletons. Sequenced material: blood. All receptors derive from a man aged 50-60 years with Graves' hyperthyroidism. CDR3s include the opening cysteine and the closing phenylalanine or tryptophan. A D gene is named only where the DNA matches it firmly. Size is omitted from some rows. Given values are once, few, many or a class for expanded clones.

d_gene | abundance | j_gene | v_gene | CDR3aa | CDR3nt
TRBD1 | - | TRBJ1-5 | TRBV7-2 | CASSRRQGEYQPQHF | TGTGCCAGCAGCCGCAGACAGGGGGAATATCAGCCCCAGCATTTT
- | few | TRBJ1-1 | TRBV29-1 | CSADTPTEAFF | TGCAGCGCGGACACCCCCACTGAAGCTTTCTTT
- | many | TRBJ2-2 | TRBV7-7 | CASSFKVTGELFF | TGTGCTAGCAGCTTCAAGGTCACCGGGGAGCTGTTTTTT
TRBD1 | many | TRBJ2-6 | TRBV13 | CASSWQGATGANVLTF | TGTGCCAGCAGCTGGCAGGGGGCAACTGGGGCCAACGTCCTGACTTTC
- | many | TRBJ2-7 | TRBV6-2/TRBV6-3 | CASSDEGGYEQYF | TGTGCCAGCAGTGACGAGGGCGGCTACGAGCAGTACTTC
- | - | TRBJ2-1 | TRBV7-9 | CASSLDVAAEQFF | TGTGCCAGCAGCTTAGATGTGGCCGCGGAGCAGTTCTTC
TRBD2 | - | TRBJ2-3 | TRBV7-9 | CASSYAGGKDTQYF | TGTGCCAGTAGCTACGCGGGAGGTAAAGATACGCAGTATTTT
- | many | TRBJ2-7 | TRBV28 | CASSHRDSYEQYF | TGTGCCAGCAGTCACAGGGACTCCTACGAGCAGTACTTC
TRBD1 | - | TRBJ1-4 | TRBV3-1 | CASSNEPGQPNEKLFF | TGTGCCAGCAGCAACGAACCGGGACAGCCTAATGAAAAACTGTTTTTT
- | few | TRBJ2-7 | TRBV10-2 | CASSDLGQRLEQYF | TGCGCCAGCAGTGATTTAGGACAGAGGCTTGAGCAGTACTTC
- | many | TRBJ2-1 | TRBV27 | CASRISTQHSYNEQFF | TGTGCCAGCAGAATTTCGACTCAGCACTCCTACAATGAGCAGTTCTTC
TRBD2 | many | TRBJ2-7 | TRBV7-9 | CASSLAGGKAYEQYF | TGTGCCAGCAGCTTAGCGGGAGGGAAGGCCTACGAGCAGTACTTC
TRBD1 | - | TRBJ2-7 | TRBV6-1 | CASTPETGGGYEQYF | TGTGCCAGCACCCCCGAGACAGGGGGCGGCTACGAGCAGTACTTC
- | many | TRBJ2-3 | TRBV28 | CASSFRSTLNTDTQYF | TGTGCCAGCAGTTTCCGTTCTACCTTAAACACAGATACGCAGTATTTT
TRBD2 | many | TRBJ2-5 | TRBV12-3/TRBV12-4 | CASSLALGLAGGVEIETQYF | TGTGCCAGCAGTTTAGCCTTAGGACTAGCGGGAGGGGTAGAGATAGAGACCCAGTACTTC
- | many | TRBJ1-5 | TRBV12-3/TRBV12-4 | CASSWDRNQPQHF | TGTGCCAGCAGTTGGGACCGCAATCAGCCCCAGCATTTT
TRBD2 | - | TRBJ2-1 | TRBV6-2/TRBV6-3 | CASVPGTSGTFRNEQFF | TGTGCCAGCGTACCCGGGACTAGCGGGACATTTCGCAATGAGCAGTTCTTC
- | few | TRBJ1-1 | TRBV5-1 | CASSSGIGGNTEAFF | TGCGCCAGCAGCTCTGGAATAGGTGGGAACACTGAAGCTTTCTTT
- | few | TRBJ1-1 | TRBV6-1 | CASSGQNLRGAFF | TGTGCCAGCAGTGGACAGAATCTTAGGGGAGCTTTCTTT
- | - | TRBJ1-6 | TRBV6-1 | CASNKQGRNSPPHF | TGTGCCAGCAACAAACAGGGTAGAAATTCACCCCCCCACTTT
TRBD2 | - | TRBJ2-1 | TRBV11-1 | CASSLAELAGVFYNEQFF | TGTGCCAGCAGCTTAGCGGAGTTAGCGGGAGTGTTCTACAATGAGCAGTTCTTC
- | - | TRBJ2-7 | TRBV28 | CASSYPGTPTYEQYF | TGTGCCAGCAGTTATCCCGGGACACCTACCTACGAGCAGTACTTC
- | many | TRBJ1-2 | TRBV28 | CASGIDSDGYTF | TGTGCCAGCGGGATTGATAGCGATGGCTACACCTTC
- | many | TRBJ1-5 | TRBV2 | CASSPQGFDNQPQHF | TGTGCCAGCTCGCCGCAGGGGTTCGACAATCAGCCCCAGCATTTT
- | many | TRBJ1-2 | TRBV6-2/TRBV6-3 | CASSPSSGDGYTF | TGTGCCAGCAGCCCCAGCTCAGGGGATGGCTACACCTTC
TRBD2 | many | TRBJ2-5 | TRBV20-1 | CSASSLAGGEETQYF | TGCAGTGCTAGTTCCCTAGCGGGAGGGGAAGAGACCCAGTACTTC